Here is one T cell receptor (beta chain) with its context. What it binds is not known. The data derive from a study of neurological immune-mediated disorders. Overall study results and limits: Private repertoires in all groups were suggested, as expanded clones shared no CDR3 amino acid sequences across subjects.

Each TCR transcript was tagged with a 10-nucleotide random UMI during 5'RACE. From the 5' RACE reads, TCRdb called clonotypes with MiXCR, one entry per CDR3 protein. The profile covers approximately 74,000 distinct CDR3 sequences, with about 9.5% appearing a single time and about 1.8% taken by the ten largest. The CDR3 runs to 16 residues. V lost 1 base and J 0 bases, leaving 9 bases between the germline ends. Germline V gene sequence: CDR1 LGHDT, CDR2 YNNKEL (reference sequence). Unsorted libraries were generated from 2 million PBMCs. These cells had been stored in RNAlater at -80 C. The clonotype originates from a man aged 45-65 years in good health. V gene TRBV3-1 combines with J gene TRBJ1-4; D unresolved. The specimen sequenced was PBMCs. This CDR3 is CASSQGGAATNEKLFF. CDR3 sequence (DNA): TGTGCCAGCAGCCAAGGGGGAGCCGCAACTAATGAAAAACTGTTTTTT.